This record concerns one TCR beta chain sequence. Germline V gene data show CDR1 as LGHDT and CDR2 as YNNKEL (reference sequence). The CDR3 length is 13 residues. The V gene end was trimmed by 3 bases and the J gene end by 6 bases; junction bases not matched to a gene: 1. These data come from a study of blood T cell repertoires in COVID-19. Looking at the study overall: The analysed material was cDNA or gDNA that came from T cells, B-cell-depleted T cells, or PBMCs.

The assay was immunoSEQ multiplex PCR, and TCRdb's table has in-frame clones only and misses some. Among some 210,000 clones, about 92% were seen once, and the ten largest hold more than 0.95%. This TCR derives from a man aged 25 to 40 with acute or convalescent COVID-19. The rearrangement joins TRBV3-1 (or the pseudogene TRBV3-2) to TRBJ2-3, with TRBD1 matching over 9 bases. Sequenced input: peripheral blood. CDR3 protein: CASSQGQGDTQYF. DNA for the CDR3: TGTGCCAGCAGCCAGGGACAGGGTGATACGCAGTATTTT.